Each of the 20 T cell receptor beta chains below was sequenced from the same sample in a study of T cell responses to AZD1222 COVID-19 vaccine. The method was immunoSEQ multiplex PCR; TCRdb's version includes in-frame clones alone and lacks a portion of them. The table records tens of thousands of clones, around 88% of them present only once. The specimen was peripheral blood, collected on day 0 of MenACWY control vaccination. The receptor set was obtained from an adult in good health.

The chain joins TRBV25-1 to TRBJ2-1; 13 bases line up with TRBD2. Looked up from germline, CDR1 is MGHDK and CDR2 is SYGVNS. The CDR3 loop spans 17 amino acids. V shed 5 bases and J 0 bases; nucleotides not matched to a gene: 4. The CDR3 spells CASSPGLAGDSYNEQFF. The CDR3 nucleotides are TGTGCCAGCAGTCCCGGACTAGCGGGGGACTCCTACAATGAGCAGTTCTTC.

The V gene is TRBV5-5, the J gene TRBJ1-4; 11 bases agree with TRBD1. V lost 7 bases to trimming and J lost 7 bases; unmatched junction nucleotides: 3. The CDR3 totals 13 residues. In germline, CDR1 is SGHKS, CDR2 YYEKEE (reference sequence). This CDR3 is CASRGTGGEKLFF. The CDR3, as DNA: TGTGCCAGCCGGGGGACAGGGGGTGAAAAACTGTTTTTT.

This clone was seen a single time. The J gene is TRBJ1-2, the V gene TRBV6-5; 7 bases map to TRBD1. V gave up 0 bases and J gave up 2 bases; unmatched junction bases: 6. Germline values: CDR1 MNHEY, CDR2 SVGAGI. The CDR3 covers 16 residues. In nucleotides, the CDR3 is TGTGCCAGCAGTTACTCAGCGACAGGGCCCAACTATGGCTACACCTTC. Protein: CASSYSATGPNYGYTF.

V is TRBV5-4 and J is TRBJ1-5; D is unresolved. The CDR3 runs 14 residues. Trimming cost V 0 bases and J 7 bases, with 11 bases left between them. Germline CDR1 and CDR2: SGHNT and YYREEE (reference sequence). The CDR3 here is CASSLDGNGQPQHF. CDR3 in DNA: TGTGCCAGCAGCTTGGACGGCAATGGGCAGCCCCAGCATTTT.

CDR3 coding DNA: TGTGCCAGCAGCGTATCCAGCGGGGGGGCTATCGACGAGCAGTACTTC. It codes for CASSVSSGGAIDEQYF. This chain connects TRBV9 to TRBJ2-7; 10 bases align to TRBD2. V shed 1 base and J 5 bases; nucleotides not matched to a gene: 9. Germline values: CDR1 SGDLS, CDR2 YYNGEE. The CDR3 is 16 residues long.

The chain employs TRBV15 and TRBJ2-7; D possibly corresponds to TRBD2 (7 bases). In germline, CDR1 is LNHNV, CDR2 YYDKDF (reference sequence). Trimming took off 5 bases at V and 5 bases at J, with 22 bases between the two ends. The CDR3 consists of 16 residues. The CDR3 protein is CATSLRLRGGNHEQYF. The CDR3 DNA follows: TGTGCCACCAGCCTCAGATTGAGGGGGGGGAACCACGAGCAGTACTTC.

The J gene is TRBJ1-1, the V gene TRBV9; D perhaps matches TRBD1 (5 bases). Germline values: CDR1 SGDLS, CDR2 YYNGEE. CDR3 length: 14 amino acids. V was pared by 4 bases and J by 3 bases, with 13 bases between. For the CDR3, the DNA is TGTGCCAGCAGCCCTCGGGGGGGTGACACTGAAGCTTTCTTT. It yields the protein CASSPRGGDTEAFF.

In this sample, this clone turned up a few times. J is TRBJ2-5 and V is TRBV15; D is unclear. Germline-derived CDR1 and CDR2 are LNHNV and YYDKDF (reference sequence). This CDR3 is built from 16 residues. V shed 0 bases and J shed 5 bases, with 16 bases lying between them. The CDR3 coding sequence is TGTGCCACCAGCAGAGATCCCTTATCCCAAGGGGAGACCCAGTACTTC. Translated, it gives CATSRDPLSQGETQYF.

This clone was seen just once. This chain's CDR3 is CAWSEGTPQGYGYTF. DNA for the CDR3: TGTGCCTGGAGCGAGGGAACCCCCCAGGGCTATGGCTACACCTTC. The chain is built from TRBV30 and TRBJ1-2, with D perhaps matching TRBD1 (5 bases). V lost 3 bases and J 4 bases, leaving 18 bases between the germline ends. Germline V lookup: CDR1 GTSNPN, CDR2 SVGIG (reference sequence). This CDR3 is built from 15 residues.

The genes are TRBV28 and TRBJ2-3; 7 bases match TRBD1. J was trimmed by 5 bases and V by 6 bases; bases with no gene match: 14. This CDR3 is 16 amino acids long. Germline loops: CDR1 MDHEN, CDR2 SYDVKM. The CDR3: CASRSYRGGLGDTQYF. DNA for the CDR3: TGTGCCAGCAGATCCTACAGGGGTGGTCTGGGAGATACGCAGTATTTT.

The V and J genes are TRBV19 and TRBJ1-1; TRBD1 agrees at 7 bases. CDR3 length: 16 residues. J was trimmed by 0 bases and V by 8 bases; bases with no gene match: 12. Germline V gives CDR1 LNHDA, CDR2 SQIVND (reference sequence). The CDR3 DNA sequence: TGTGCCAGTTCGAAATCCCTCCAGGGGGTGAACACTGAAGCTTTCTTT. Protein sequence: CASSKSLQGVNTEAFF.

The chain has TRBV29-1 and TRBJ1-5; 10 bases match TRBD1. This CDR3 region has 13 residues. Germline V gene sequence: CDR1 SQVTM, CDR2 ANQGSEA. Losses at the gene ends were 4 bases for V and 4 bases for J; bases not matched to a gene: 1. The CDR3 protein is CSVADRGNQPQHF. In nucleotides, the CDR3 is TGCAGCGTTGCGGACAGGGGGAATCAGCCCCAGCATTTT.

The V gene is TRBV3-1 (or the pseudogene TRBV3-2), the J gene TRBJ2-7; the match to TRBD1 covers 7 bases. The V and J ends lost 8 bases and 2 bases, in that order; junction bases with no gene match: 9. Looked up from germline, CDR1 is LGHDT and CDR2 is YNNKEL (reference sequence). The CDR3 loop spans 14 amino acids. CDR3 DNA sequence: TGTGCCAGCTCCTTACACAGGGGAACCTACGAGCAGTACTTC. Its translation: CASSLHRGTYEQYF.

This chain uses TRBV29-1 with TRBJ1-1, with D unclear. The V end lost 4 bases, the J end lost 0 bases, and 3 bases lay between the germline ends. The CDR3 has 11 residues. Germline V gene lookup returns CDR1 SQVTM and CDR2 ANQGSEA. CDR3 sequence: CSVVMNTEAFF. The CDR3 DNA reads as TGCAGCGTTGTAATGAACACTGAAGCTTTCTTT.

This clone occurred a few times. In DNA, the CDR3 is TGTGCCAGCAGCCCCCGGACTAGCGGGAGACCCTACGAGCAGTACTTC. It codes for CASSPRTSGRPYEQYF. This chain links TRBV3-1 (or the pseudogene TRBV3-2) with TRBJ2-7, with 13 bases fitting TRBD2. Germline CDR1 and CDR2: LGHDT and YNNKEL (reference sequence). With V trimmed by 4 bases and J by 2 bases, 5 bases remained unmatched. There are 16 residues in the CDR3.

The CDR3 region is CASSPLGRLGEGETQYF. CDR3 nucleotides: TGTGCCAGCAGCCCATTGGGGCGGTTAGGCGAAGGAGAGACCCAGTACTTC. J is TRBJ2-5 and V is TRBV7-3; possibly TRBD1 for D (5 bases). The V and J ends lost 5 bases and 4 bases respectively, with 23 bases between them. The CDR3 is made up of 17 amino acids. Germline V gene lookup returns CDR1 SGHTA and CDR2 FQGTGA.

This chain links TRBV6-4 with TRBJ2-1; D gene uncertain. The ends were cut back, 8 bases at V and 2 bases at J, with 10 bases in the middle. This CDR3 is 13 amino acids long. The germline gives CDR1 MRHNA, CDR2 SNTAGT. CDR3 sequence (DNA): TGTGCCAGCGGCGACTCCCCCTACAATGAGCAGTTCTTC. Its protein is CASGDSPYNEQFF.

This clone qualifies as medium-sized. The chain uses TRBV2 and TRBJ2-7, with 10 bases fitting TRBD1. This CDR3 region has 15 residues. Germline assignment: CDR1 SNHLY and CDR2 FYNNEI. Trimming took 1 base from V and 4 from J; bases not matched to a gene: 4. CDR3 sequence: CASSEVGQGMYEQYF. CDR3 bases: TGTGCCAGCAGTGAAGTGGGACAGGGGATGTACGAGCAGTACTTC. The entire variable domain, with the rest obtained from reference TRBV2 and TRBJ2-7, is as follows: EPEVTQTPSHQVTQMGQEVILRCVPISNHLYFYWYRQILGQKVEFLVSFYNNEISEKSEIFDDQFSVERPDGSNFTLKIRSTKLEDSAMYFCASSEVGQGMYEQYFGPGTRLTVT.

Here the CDR3 reads CASSYSGRGQPQHF. In DNA form, the CDR3 reads TGTGCCAGCAGTTACTCGGGTCGGGGCCAGCCCCAGCATTTT. V gene TRBV6-2 or TRBV6-3 combines with J gene TRBJ1-5; D possibly corresponds to TRBD1 (5 bases). The V end lost 0 bases, the J end lost 7 bases, and 10 bases lay between the germline ends. CDR3 length: 14 residues. CDR1 MNHEY and CDR2 SVGEGT come from the germline V gene.

The chain has TRBV19 and TRBJ1-1; a weak D match, TRBD1 (5 bases). V lost 5 bases and J 1 base, leaving 8 bases between the germline ends. This CDR3 region has 13 residues. Germline V gene data show CDR1 as LNHDA and CDR2 as SQIVND (reference sequence). DNA for the CDR3: TGTGCCAGTAGTCCCCAGGGGAACACTGAAGCTTTCTTT. Translating gives CASSPQGNTEAFF.